The 30 T cell receptor beta chains presented below share a single source sample, sequenced in a study of blood T cell repertoires in COVID-19. TCRdb's table, derived via immunoSEQ multiplex PCR, lists solely in-frame clones and lacks some. The sample holds some 110,000 clones, 75% to 90% seen once. The specimen sequenced was peripheral blood. Source of these receptors: an older woman with acute or convalescent COVID-19.

This chain joins TRBV5-1 and TRBJ2-7; TRBD1 matches at 7 bases. Per the germline V gene, CDR1 is SGHRS and CDR2 is YFSETQ. J was trimmed by 5 bases and V by 2 bases; bases with no gene match: 1. This CDR3 is 12 amino acids long. This CDR3 is CASSFTGDEQYF. The CDR3 DNA reads as TGCGCCAGCAGCTTCACAGGGGACGAGCAGTACTTC.

This clone was picked up a small number of times. This chain connects TRBV30 to TRBJ1-2, with D maybe TRBD1 (5 bases). Germline V CDR1 and CDR2: GTSNPN, SVGIG (reference sequence). With 0 bases removed from V and 9 bases from J, the gap between germline ends came to 20 bases. CDR3 size: 15 residues. The CDR3 DNA is TGTGCCTGGAGTGTTCCACGCAGGGAATTATGTAGCTACACCTTC. The encoded protein is CAWSVPRRELCSYTF.

This clone was seen only a few times. The CDR3 protein is CASSFLAGGYNEQFF. CDR3 in DNA: TGTGCCAGCAGTTTCCTAGCGGGAGGGTACAATGAGCAGTTCTTC. This chain links TRBV6-1 with TRBJ2-1; TRBD2 matches at 12 bases. The germline V gene has CDR1 MNHNS and CDR2 SASEGT. The CDR3 extends over 15 amino acids. V lost 5 bases, J lost 4 bases, and 3 bases stayed unmatched.

The rearrangement links TRBV27 to TRBJ2-2, with D perhaps matching TRBD1 (5 bases). Trimming pared 2 bases from V and 0 bases from J, leaving 7 bases between. This CDR3 comprises 15 residues. Germline V lookup: CDR1 MNHEY, CDR2 SMNVEV (reference sequence). The CDR3 DNA reads as TGTGCCAGCAGTTTAGAAGGGGCGAACACCGGGGAGCTGTTTTTT. It specifies CASSLEGANTGELFF.

This clone occurred once. This rearrangement joins TRBV5-1 to TRBJ2-2, with 10 bases matching TRBD2. V lost 1 base and J lost 4; bases outside the gene matches: 4. Germline CDR1 is SGHRS and CDR2 is YFSETQ. CDR3 length equals 16 residues. CDR3 nucleotide sequence: TGCGCCAGCAGCTTGCTATCTAGCGGGAGCACCGGGGAGCTGTTTTTT. Translation: CASSLLSSGSTGELFF.

This clone was observed a few times. This chain joins TRBV3-1 (or the pseudogene TRBV3-2) and TRBJ2-3; 7 bases match TRBD2. Germline values: CDR1 LGHDT, CDR2 YNNKEL (reference sequence). Trimming cost V 8 bases and J 5 bases; bases outside gene matches: 4. CDR3 length: 12 residues. The CDR3: CASWGGGDTQYF. In DNA, the CDR3 is TGTGCCAGCTGGGGGGGAGGAGATACGCAGTATTTT.

The chain recombines TRBV29-1 with TRBJ2-1; no definite D call. The CDR3 length is 14 residues. CDR1 is SQVTM and CDR2 is ANQGSEA in the germline V gene. Trimming shortened V by 4 bases and J by 6 bases, and 16 bases separated the two germline ends. The CDR3 region has the DNA TGCAGCGTTGGGCAGGCCATTAGTCGCAATGAGCAGTTCTTC. Residues: CSVGQAISRNEQFF.

The chain carries TRBV28 and TRBJ1-5, with D possibly TRBD1 on 5 matching bases. This CDR3 is built from 12 residues. The V gene's germline CDR1 is MDHEN and CDR2 SYDVKM. V shed 4 bases and J shed 12 bases, with 13 bases lying between them. The chain's CDR3 is CASSYLRGLQHF. In DNA, the CDR3 is TGTGCCAGCAGTTATTTAAGGGGCCTCCAGCATTTT.

The chain recombines TRBV28 with TRBJ1-4; 7 bases fit TRBD1. The V gene's germline CDR1 is MDHEN and CDR2 SYDVKM. This CDR3 has 14 amino acids. V gave up 6 bases and J gave up 2 bases; unmatched junction bases: 3. The CDR3 sequence is CASREGGTNEKLFF. The CDR3 DNA reads as TGTGCCAGCAGGGAAGGGGGCACTAATGAAAAACTGTTTTTT.

The sample holds one count of this clone. The chain links TRBV25-1 to TRBJ1-2, with TRBD1 matching over 7 bases. This CDR3 is built from 15 residues. With 4 bases clipped from V and 6 bases from J, the junction kept 11 bases outside the gene matches. Germline CDR1 reads MGHDK; CDR2 reads SYGVNS. The CDR3 sequence is CASSGPDRYRNGYTF. The CDR3, as DNA: TGTGCCAGCAGTGGCCCGGACAGGTATAGGAATGGCTACACCTTC.

J is TRBJ1-4 and V is TRBV28; D gene ambiguous. CDR1 is MDHEN and CDR2 is SYDVKM in the germline V gene. The length of the CDR3 is 15 residues. V lost 5 bases, J lost 2 bases, and 12 bases lay in between. In DNA, the CDR3 is TGTGCCAGCAGTGCCCCGGGAGGGACTAATGAAAAACTGTTTTTT. This translates into CASSAPGGTNEKLFF.

CDR3 amino acids: CATSRGNNEQFF. The DNA for the CDR3 is TGTGCCACCAGCAGGGGGAACAATGAGCAGTTCTTC. V gene TRBV24-1 combines with J gene TRBJ2-1; 7 bases agree with TRBD1. This CDR3 has 12 amino acids. Germline lookup yields CDR1 KGHDR and CDR2 SFDVKD. Trimming cost V 7 bases and J 5 bases; bases outside gene matches: 1.

This clone was picked up one time. This sample also contains other DNA sequences that code for the same CDR3. The gene calls are TRBV18 and TRBJ2-3, with a tentative D call TRBD1 (5 bases). Germline V gene lookup returns CDR1 KGHSH and CDR2 LQKENI. The V end lost 0 bases, the J end lost 1 base, and 8 bases lay between the germline ends. This CDR3 is built from 15 residues. The CDR3 here is CASSPPVTGTDTQYF. CDR3 coding DNA: TGTGCCAGCTCACCACCGGTGACAGGCACAGATACGCAGTATTTT.

V is TRBV18 and J is TRBJ1-2; 8 bases map to TRBD1. With V trimmed by 4 bases and J by 6 bases, 10 bases remained unmatched. CDR1 KGHSH and CDR2 LQKENI come from the germline V gene. This CDR3 region has 15 residues. The CDR3, as DNA: TGTGCCAGCTCACTTATGACAGGGGCAAATGATGGCTACACCTTC. It yields the protein CASSLMTGANDGYTF.

In this sample, this clone turned up once. This chain joins TRBV16 and TRBJ1-3; D not resolved. Germline V gives CDR1 KGHSY, CDR2 FQNENV. Trimming took 1 base from V and 0 from J, leaving 4 bases between them. The CDR3 contains 14 residues. This chain's CDR3 is CASSQFVSGNTIYF. The CDR3 DNA is TGTGCCAGCAGCCAATTCGTCTCTGGAAACACCATATATTTT.

This sequence joins TRBV5-1 and TRBJ1-5; no clear D. The CDR3 extends over 14 amino acids. V was shortened by 1 base and J by 5 bases, with 10 bases between the two germline ends. In germline, CDR1 is SGHRS, CDR2 YFSETQ. The CDR3 sequence: CASSLRLGDQPQHF. As DNA, the CDR3 is TGCGCCAGCAGCTTGAGACTGGGAGATCAGCCCCAGCATTTT.

The V gene is TRBV11-2, the J gene TRBJ2-2; 10 bases are shared with TRBD2. The CDR3 covers 17 residues. Germline CDR1 SGHAT, CDR2 FQNNGV. Trimming cost V 3 bases and J 1 base; bases outside gene matches: 5. The CDR3 DNA sequence: TGTGCCAGCAGCTTCCTCCCTAGCGGGAGGAACACCGGGGAGCTGTTTTTT. Protein product: CASSFLPSGRNTGELFF.

This clone was counted only a few times. The genes are TRBV10-3 and TRBJ2-7; 11 bases map to TRBD2. Germline loops: CDR1 ENHRY, CDR2 SYGVKD. The ends lost 11 bases at V and 4 bases at J; junction bases unmatched: 13. The CDR3 runs 15 residues. The CDR3 spells CAHLRQASGRYEQYF. The CDR3 bases are TGTGCCCATCTGCGACAGGCTAGCGGGAGGTACGAGCAGTACTTC.

The chain carries TRBV6-5 and TRBJ2-1, with D possibly TRBD2 on 5 matching bases. CDR3 length: 11 amino acids. The V end lost 8 bases, the J end lost 3 bases, and 5 bases lay between the germline ends. CDR1 and CDR2 from the germline V gene are MNHEY and SVGAGI. The CDR3 spells CASRDYNEQFF. DNA for the CDR3: TGTGCCAGCCGGGACTACAATGAGCAGTTCTTC.

This chain uses TRBV28 with TRBJ1-3, with 7 bases identical to TRBD1. Trimming removed 7 bases from V and 4 bases from J; junction bases left unmatched: 7. CDR1 and CDR2 from the germline V gene are MDHEN and SYDVKM. CDR3 length equals 14 residues. The CDR3 loop reads CASIQTGRGNTIYF. CDR3 nucleotide sequence: TGTGCCAGCATCCAGACAGGGAGAGGAAACACCATATATTTT.

This clone was observed a few times. J is TRBJ2-7 and V is TRBV6-1; possible D gene TRBD1, 5 bases. The V end was cut by 2 bases, the J end by 2 bases, with 10 bases between. In germline, CDR1 is MNHNS, CDR2 SASEGT. CDR3 length: 14 residues. The CDR3 loop reads CASSEFPGTYEQYF. The CDR3 DNA reads as TGTGCCAGCAGTGAATTCCCAGGGACCTACGAGCAGTACTTC.

The rearrangement links TRBV4-2 to TRBJ2-4, with D possibly being TRBD2 (5 bases). The CDR3 contains 16 residues. Per the germline V gene, CDR1 is LGHNA and CDR2 is YNFKEQ. Deletions cut 0 bases from V and 0 bases from J, with 9 bases between. CDR3 sequence reads: CASSQEGELAKNIQYF. The CDR3 DNA is TGTGCCAGCAGCCAAGAGGGAGAATTAGCCAAAAACATTCAGTACTTC.

CDR3 DNA: TGTGCCAGCAGTGAAGCTCCTTCCGGGACAGGATCTGGAAACACCATATATTTT. This translates into CASSEAPSGTGSGNTIYF. The chain carries TRBV6-1 and TRBJ1-3, with 8 bases matching TRBD1. The junction had 8 bases not matched to a gene; V was cut back by 0 bases and J by 1 base. This CDR3 region has 18 residues. Germline CDR1 MNHNS, CDR2 SASEGT.

This rearrangement joins TRBV5-1 to TRBJ2-1; 7 nucleotides agree with TRBD2. The CDR3 totals 13 residues. V trimming: 0 bases; J trimming: 10 bases; junction bases outside the gene matches: 4. Germline values: CDR1 SGHRS, CDR2 YFSETQ. CDR3 sequence: CASSLVGEGEQFF. The CDR3 nucleotides are TGCGCCAGCAGCTTGGTAGGGGAGGGGGAGCAGTTCTTC.

The gene calls are TRBV5-1 and TRBJ2-2; D is perhaps TRBD2 (5 bases). The CDR3 contains 14 residues. CDR1 is SGHRS and CDR2 is YFSETQ in the germline V gene. Trimming shortened V by 2 bases and J by 3 bases, and 8 bases separated the two germline ends. In nucleotides, the CDR3 is TGCGCCAGCAGCTTCAGCGGAGACACCGGGGAGCTGTTTTTT. Residues: CASSFSGDTGELFF.

The V and J genes are TRBV2 and TRBJ1-1, with 9 bases aligning to TRBD1. CDR1 and CDR2 from the germline V gene are SNHLY and FYNNEI. This CDR3 has 13 amino acids. V was clipped by 7 bases and J by 5 bases; unmatched bases: 5. CDR3 coding DNA: TGTGCCAGCAATAGGGGACAGGGTACTGAAGCTTTCTTT. Translated: CASNRGQGTEAFF.

The V and J genes are TRBV19 and TRBJ1-2; TRBD1 aligns across 8 bases. V gave up 6 bases and J gave up 4 bases; unmatched junction bases: 10. The CDR3 consists of 15 residues. From germline, CDR1 is LNHDA and CDR2 SQIVND (reference sequence). The CDR3 loop is CASSRSGQDSYGYTF. The CDR3 DNA reads TGTGCCAGTAGCCGATCGGGACAGGACTCCTATGGCTACACCTTC.

This clone was counted a few times. The chain uses TRBV12-3 or TRBV12-4 and TRBJ1-1; TRBD1 is a possible D gene (6 bases). Trimming removed 9 bases at V and 5 bases at J, with 16 bases between. This CDR3 is 13 amino acids long. CDR3 protein: CASSLQGRTEAFF. CDR3 DNA sequence: TGTGCCAGTTCCTTACAGGGTAGGACTGAAGCTTTCTTT.

V usage is TRBV30 and J usage is TRBJ1-3; 7 positions agree with TRBD1. The CDR3 consists of 12 residues. V was clipped by 4 bases and J by 7 bases; unmatched bases: 4. From germline, CDR1 is GTSNPN and CDR2 SVGIG (reference sequence). The CDR3 DNA is TGTGCCTGGAAGACAGGGTGGAACACCATATATTTT. Translation gives CAWKTGWNTIYF. Filled out from reference TRBV30 and TRBJ1-3, the complete variable domain reads SQTIHQWPATLVQPVGSPLSLECTVEGTSNPNLYWYRQAAGRGLQLLFYSVGIGQISSEVPQNLSASRPQDRQFILSSKKLLLSDSGFYLCAWKTGWNTIYFGEGSWLTVV.

The chain uses TRBV29-1 and TRBJ1-3; 7 positions match TRBD1. Germline V gene data show CDR1 as SQVTM and CDR2 as ANQGSEA. The V and J ends lost 7 bases and 4 bases, in that order; junction bases with no gene match: 1. This CDR3 region has 11 residues. The CDR3 sequence is CSAGQGNTIYF. The CDR3 DNA reads TGCAGCGCGGGACAGGGAAACACCATATATTTT.